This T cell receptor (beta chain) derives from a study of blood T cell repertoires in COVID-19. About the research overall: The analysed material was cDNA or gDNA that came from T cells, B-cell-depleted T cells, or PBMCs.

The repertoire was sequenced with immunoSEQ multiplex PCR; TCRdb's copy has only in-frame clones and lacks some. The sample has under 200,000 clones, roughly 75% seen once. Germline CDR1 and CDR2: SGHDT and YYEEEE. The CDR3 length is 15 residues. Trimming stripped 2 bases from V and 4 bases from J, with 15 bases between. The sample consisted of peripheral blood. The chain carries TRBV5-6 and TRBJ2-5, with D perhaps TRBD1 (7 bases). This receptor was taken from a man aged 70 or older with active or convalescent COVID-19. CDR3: CASSFVGRGVETQYF. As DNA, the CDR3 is TGTGCCAGCAGCTTCGTGGGCAGGGGGGTAGAGACCCAGTACTTC.